The clone carrying this TCR beta chain came up a few times. Sequenced by immunoSEQ multiplex PCR; TCRdb stores in-frame clones only, minus some. Here the sample spans some 140,000 clones, around 84% being singletons. V was clipped by 5 bases and J by 7 bases; unmatched bases: 7. Germline lookup yields CDR1 MNHEY and CDR2 SVGAGI. This CDR3 is 15 amino acids long. These data belong to a study of blood T cell repertoires in COVID-19. V gene TRBV6-5 combines with J gene TRBJ1-6; 8 bases are a match to TRBD1. The sample consisted of peripheral blood. The source of this sequence is an elderly man with acute or convalescent COVID-19. As DNA, the CDR3 is TGTGCCAGCAGTCCTGAGACAGGGGCGAATTCACCCCTCCACTTT. Protein product: CASSPETGANSPLHF.